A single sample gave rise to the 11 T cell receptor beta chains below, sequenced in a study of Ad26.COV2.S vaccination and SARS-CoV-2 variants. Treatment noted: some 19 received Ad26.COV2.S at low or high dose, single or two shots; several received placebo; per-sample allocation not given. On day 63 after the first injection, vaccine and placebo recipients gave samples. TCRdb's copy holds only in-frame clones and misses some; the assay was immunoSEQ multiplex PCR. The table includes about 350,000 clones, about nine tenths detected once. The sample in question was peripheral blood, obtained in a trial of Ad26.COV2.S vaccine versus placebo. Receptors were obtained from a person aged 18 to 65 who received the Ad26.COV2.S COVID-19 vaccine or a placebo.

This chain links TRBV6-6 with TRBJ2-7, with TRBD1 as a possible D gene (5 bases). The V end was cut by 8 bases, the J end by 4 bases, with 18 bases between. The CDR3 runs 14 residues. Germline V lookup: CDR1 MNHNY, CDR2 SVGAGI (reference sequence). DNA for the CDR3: TGTGCCAGCCTCCTCCACGACAGACCATACGAGCAGTACTTC. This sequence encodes CASLLHDRPYEQYF.

The DNA for the CDR3 is TGTGCCAGTAGTACCGGTCGGCCGGCGGGTGAAAAACTGTTTTTT. As protein: CASSTGRPAGEKLFF. The chain recombines TRBV19 with TRBJ1-4; D unresolved. Germline values: CDR1 LNHDA, CDR2 SQIVND (reference sequence). The CDR3 sequence is 15 residues long. Trimming removed 4 bases at V and 7 bases at J, with 16 bases between.

The CDR3 nucleotides are TGTGCCAGCAGCGTCACAGGGGACGTCTATAATTCACCCCTCCACTTT. The encoded protein is CASSVTGDVYNSPLHF. The gene calls are TRBV9 and TRBJ1-6, with 7 bases matching TRBD1. Unmatched junction bases numbered 5, after V lost 2 bases and J lost 3 bases. Per germline, CDR1 SGDLS and CDR2 YYNGEE. The CDR3 runs 16 residues.

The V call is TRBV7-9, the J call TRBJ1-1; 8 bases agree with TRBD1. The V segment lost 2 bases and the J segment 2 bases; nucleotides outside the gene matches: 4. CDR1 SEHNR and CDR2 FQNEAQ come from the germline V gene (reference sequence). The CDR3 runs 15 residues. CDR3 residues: CASSLSTGGNTEAFF. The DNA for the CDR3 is TGTGCCAGCAGCTTAAGTACAGGGGGTAACACTGAAGCTTTCTTT.

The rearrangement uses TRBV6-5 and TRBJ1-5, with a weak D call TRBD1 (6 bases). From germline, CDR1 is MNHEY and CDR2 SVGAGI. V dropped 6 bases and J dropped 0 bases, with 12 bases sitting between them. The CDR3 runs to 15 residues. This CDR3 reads CASRRDNNSNQPQHF. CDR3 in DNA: TGTGCCAGCAGAAGGGACAATAATAGCAATCAGCCCCAGCATTTT.

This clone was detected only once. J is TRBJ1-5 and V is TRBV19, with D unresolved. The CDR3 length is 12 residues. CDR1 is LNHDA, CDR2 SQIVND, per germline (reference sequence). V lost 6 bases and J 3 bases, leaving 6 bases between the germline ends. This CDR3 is CASSQDNQPQHF. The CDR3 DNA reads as TGTGCCAGTAGCCAGGACAATCAGCCCCAGCATTTT.

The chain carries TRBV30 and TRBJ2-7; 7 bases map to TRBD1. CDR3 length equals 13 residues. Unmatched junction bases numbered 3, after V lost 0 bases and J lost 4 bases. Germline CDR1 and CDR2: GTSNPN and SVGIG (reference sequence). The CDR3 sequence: CAWSVGRGYEQYF. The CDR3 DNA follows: TGTGCCTGGAGTGTTGGCAGGGGGTACGAGCAGTACTTC.

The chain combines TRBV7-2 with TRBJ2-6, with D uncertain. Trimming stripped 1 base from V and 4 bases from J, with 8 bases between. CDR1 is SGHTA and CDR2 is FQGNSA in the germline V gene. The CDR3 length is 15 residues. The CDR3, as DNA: TGTGCCAGCAGCTTAGACTCCTCCGGGGCCAACGTCCTGACTTTC. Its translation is CASSLDSSGANVLTF.

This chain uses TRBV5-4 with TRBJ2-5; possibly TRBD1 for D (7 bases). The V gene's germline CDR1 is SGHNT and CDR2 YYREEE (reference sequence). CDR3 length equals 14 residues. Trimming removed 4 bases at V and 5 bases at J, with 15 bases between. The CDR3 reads CASSPGGLGETQYF. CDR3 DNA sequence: TGTGCCAGCAGCCCAGGGGGACTGGGGGAGACCCAGTACTTC.

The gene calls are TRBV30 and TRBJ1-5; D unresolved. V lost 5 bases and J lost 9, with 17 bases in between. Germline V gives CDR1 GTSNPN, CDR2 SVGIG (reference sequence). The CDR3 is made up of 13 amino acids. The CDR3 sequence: CAWRAAGARPQHF. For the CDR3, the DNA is TGTGCCTGGCGCGCCGCGGGAGCGAGGCCCCAGCATTTT.

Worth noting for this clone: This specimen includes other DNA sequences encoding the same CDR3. The CDR3 protein is CSASRGPSNQPQHF. CDR3 DNA sequence: TGCAGTGCTAGTAGGGGGCCGAGCAATCAGCCCCAGCATTTT. The gene calls are TRBV20-1 and TRBJ1-5; TRBD1 matches at 7 bases. J lost 1 base, V lost 3 bases, and 3 bases had no gene match. CDR1 and CDR2 from the germline V gene are DFQATT and SNEGSKA (reference sequence). The CDR3 covers 14 residues.